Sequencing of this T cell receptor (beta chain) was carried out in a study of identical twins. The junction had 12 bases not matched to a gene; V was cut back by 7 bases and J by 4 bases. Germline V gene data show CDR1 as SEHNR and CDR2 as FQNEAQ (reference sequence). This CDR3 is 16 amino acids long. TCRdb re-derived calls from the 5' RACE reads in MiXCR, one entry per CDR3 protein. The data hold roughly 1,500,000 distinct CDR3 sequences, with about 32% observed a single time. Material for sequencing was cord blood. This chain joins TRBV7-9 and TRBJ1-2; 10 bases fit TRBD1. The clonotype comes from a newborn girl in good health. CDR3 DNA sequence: TGTGCCAGCATCGCAGGACAGGGGGAGTTCAGCTATGGCTACACCTTC. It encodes CASIAGQGEFSYGYTF.